Shown below are 18 T cell receptor beta chains from a single sample sequenced in a study of blood T cell repertoires in COVID-19. The table came from immunoSEQ multiplex PCR; TCRdb's copy has only in-frame clones and leaves some out. The profile shows 270,000 or so clones, about 90% of them singletons. The sequencing input was peripheral blood. The receptor source for this set is a woman aged 25 to 45 with COVID-19, enrolled during active disease.

V and J are TRBV19 and TRBJ2-2; tentatively, D is TRBD2 (6 bases). The CDR3 loop spans 15 amino acids. The germline V gene encodes CDR1 LNHDA and CDR2 SQIVND (reference sequence). V was clipped by 5 bases and J by 1 base, with 11 bases between them. The CDR3: CASSPGLGNTGELFF. CDR3 DNA: TGTGCCAGTAGTCCGGGACTTGGGAACACCGGGGAGCTGTTTTTT.

Remarks on this clone: The sample holds other DNA sequences that translate to the same CDR3. This sequence joins TRBV18 and TRBJ2-1; D might be TRBD2 (6 bases). The CDR3 loop spans 15 amino acids. Between the trimmed V and J ends, which lost 3 bases and 1 base, there was a span of 10 bases. Germline CDR1 and CDR2: KGHSH and LQKENI. This CDR3 reads CASSPGLSSYNEQFF. The CDR3 DNA reads as TGTGCCAGCTCACCGGGACTTTCATCCTACAATGAGCAGTTCTTC.

This clone came up a few times. This rearrangement joins TRBV6-6 to TRBJ2-7, with TRBD1 identical over 7 bases. V dropped 4 bases and J dropped 4; count of bases not matched to a gene: 10. The germline V gene has CDR1 MNHNY and CDR2 SVGAGI (reference sequence). This CDR3 region has 15 residues. CDR3 in DNA: TGTGCCAGCAGTTCACCCAAGGACAGGCATTACGAGCAGTACTTC. Translated, it gives CASSSPKDRHYEQYF.

The chain couples TRBV15 to TRBJ2-7; D might be TRBD2 (6 bases). From germline, CDR1 is LNHNV and CDR2 YYDKDF (reference sequence). The CDR3 runs 14 residues. The germline V and J ends were trimmed by 3 bases and 3 bases, with 12 bases remaining between them. CDR3 coding DNA: TGTGCCACCAGCAGGCGCGGGGATCACTACGAGCAGTACTTC. Translated, it gives CATSRRGDHYEQYF.

The J gene is TRBJ1-2, the V gene TRBV19; no definite D call. The germline V gene has CDR1 LNHDA and CDR2 SQIVND (reference sequence). V was clipped by 7 bases and J by 4 bases, with 25 bases between them. The CDR3 has 17 residues. The CDR3 loop reads CASMRAFPSLLGYGYTF. CDR3 sequence (DNA): TGTGCCAGTATGCGAGCGTTTCCATCCTTACTCGGCTATGGCTACACCTTC.

J is TRBJ2-1 and V is TRBV13; tentatively, D is TRBD1 (6 bases). The germline gives CDR1 PRHDT, CDR2 FYEKMQ (reference sequence). This CDR3 has 13 residues. V lost 0 bases to trimming and J lost 7 bases, with 7 bases between them. The CDR3 reads CASSLGRGNEQFF. The CDR3 DNA sequence: TGTGCCAGCAGCTTAGGTAGGGGGAATGAGCAGTTCTTC.

The rearrangement uses TRBV11-2 and TRBJ2-7, with TRBD2 matching 10 bases. The CDR3 runs 14 residues. V shed 4 bases and J 6 bases; nucleotides not matched to a gene: 6. In germline, CDR1 is SGHAT, CDR2 FQNNGV. The CDR3 spells CASSSAGGRREQYF. CDR3 coding DNA: TGTGCCAGCAGCTCAGCGGGGGGGCGGCGCGAGCAGTACTTC.

This chain connects TRBV29-1 to TRBJ1-1, with D perhaps matching TRBD1 (6 bases). Germline assignment: CDR1 SQVTM and CDR2 ANQGSEA. The CDR3 is made up of 12 amino acids. V was pared by 4 bases and J by 4 bases, with 10 bases between. The CDR3 spells CSVGQVPTEAFF. The CDR3 DNA is TGCAGCGTTGGACAGGTCCCCACTGAAGCTTTCTTT.

In this sample, this clone turned up a few times. Other DNA sequences from this sample encode an identical CDR3 as well. The chain employs TRBV4-1 and TRBJ1-5; no firm D call. There are 16 residues in the CDR3. V dropped 2 bases and J dropped 0 bases, with 11 bases sitting between them. Germline lookup yields CDR1 MGHRA and CDR2 YSYEKL. The CDR3 spells CASSQRAGSSNQPQHF. In nucleotides, the CDR3 is TGCGCCAGCAGCCAACGGGCGGGTAGTAGCAATCAGCCCCAGCATTTT.

Only a few counts were recorded for this clone. This rearrangement joins TRBV7-8 to TRBJ1-5; D gene uncertain. V shed 4 bases and J shed 5 bases, with 9 bases lying between them. The CDR3 has 13 residues. Germline CDR1 SGHVS, CDR2 FQNEAQ. CDR3 coding DNA: TGTGCCAGCAGCTCCGACTGGCATCAGCCCCAGCATTTT. This encodes CASSSDWHQPQHF.

As to this clone: The identical CDR3 is also encoded by other nucleotide sequences in the sample. The genes are TRBV3-1 (or the pseudogene TRBV3-2) and TRBJ2-7; TRBD2 is a possible D gene (6 bases). The CDR3 consists of 15 residues. V gave up 1 base and J gave up 3 bases, with 13 bases separating them. Germline CDR1 and CDR2: LGHDT and YNNKEL (reference sequence). The CDR3 bases are TGTGCCAGCAGCCAAGGGAGTTCCGGGGGCTACGAGCAGTACTTC. Its translation: CASSQGSSGGYEQYF.

The gene calls are TRBV24-1 and TRBJ2-5; 7 bases match TRBD1. Trimming cost V 4 bases and J 6 bases; bases outside gene matches: 13. The CDR3 loop spans 16 amino acids. The germline V gene has CDR1 KGHDR and CDR2 SFDVKD. In DNA, the CDR3 is TGTGCCACCAGTGACCAACGCAGGGGGAGTGAAAAGACCCAGTACTTC. Translated: CATSDQRRGSEKTQYF.

This sequence joins TRBV18 and TRBJ2-5; no clear D. Trimming took off 8 bases at V and 5 bases at J, with 6 bases between the two ends. This CDR3 spans 10 amino acids. Germline lookup yields CDR1 KGHSH and CDR2 LQKENI. The CDR3 sequence is CASRGETQYF. CDR3 sequence (DNA): TGTGCCAGCAGAGGCGAGACCCAGTACTTC.

This chain links TRBV10-3 with TRBJ2-7; 7 bases agree with TRBD1. Germline trimming cut 8 bases from V and 1 base from J; bases unmatched to any gene: 8. The CDR3 totals 14 residues. Germline V gene sequence: CDR1 ENHRY, CDR2 SYGVKD. The CDR3 bases are TGTGCCATCGCGACAGGGACGGGATCCTACGAGCAGTACTTC. Translating it yields CAIATGTGSYEQYF.

The chain combines TRBV5-1 with TRBJ2-7; D is unclear. The CDR3 is 15 amino acids. The germline gives CDR1 SGHRS, CDR2 YFSETQ. V was clipped by 4 bases and J by 0 bases, with 14 bases between them. In DNA, the CDR3 is TGCGCCAGCAGCCCGATGATGGCAGTCTCCTACGAGCAGTACTTC. Protein product: CASSPMMAVSYEQYF.

A word on this clone: A read error may produce the germline difference seen at one junction end. The J gene is TRBJ1-4, the V gene TRBV2; 8 bases are shared with TRBD1. Germline V gene lookup returns CDR1 SNHLY and CDR2 FYNNEI. The CDR3 consists of 18 residues. The CDR3 loop reads CASREGWTGSLTNEKLFF. CDR3 in DNA: TGTGCCAGCAGGGAAGGCTGGACAGGGAGCTTGACTAATGAAAAACTGTTTTTT.

The chain has TRBV2 and TRBJ1-1; D is uncertain. Germline-derived CDR1 and CDR2 are SNHLY and FYNNEI. The CDR3 is 14 residues long. V was trimmed by 3 bases and J by 2 bases, leaving 10 bases between them. The CDR3 bases are TGTGCCAGCAGTGACCCCGGGAGAAACACTGAAGCTTTCTTT. Residues: CASSDPGRNTEAFF.

The V call is TRBV2, the J call TRBJ2-7; TRBD2 matches at 8 bases. J lost 7 bases, V lost 4 bases, and 6 bases had no gene match. The CDR3 has 13 amino acids. Germline-derived CDR1 and CDR2 are SNHLY and FYNNEI. CDR3 residues: CASSAGLAGEQYF. For the CDR3, the DNA is TGTGCCAGCAGTGCCGGACTAGCCGGGGAGCAGTACTTC. Combining the CDR3 with reference TRBV2 and TRBJ2-7 gives the whole variable domain EPEVTQTPSHQVTQMGQEVILRCVPISNHLYFYWYRQILGQKVEFLVSFYNNEISEKSEIFDDQFSVERPDGSNFTLKIRSTKLEDSAMYFCASSAGLAGEQYFGPGTRLTVT.